A selection of T cell receptor beta chains follows, all from one sample in a study of blood T cell repertoires in COVID-19. TCRdb's copy holds only in-frame clones and misses some; the assay was immunoSEQ multiplex PCR. The sample includes about 250,000 clones, approximately 85% of them seen just once. Specimen: PBMCs or T cells enriched from blood (not recorded which). The receptor source for this set is a woman aged 50 to 60 with acute COVID-19. CDR3s include the opening cysteine and the closing phenylalanine or tryptophan. Not all rows give a size; the values are once, few, many and, for expanded clones, a class.

abundance	v_gene	j_gene	CDR3aa
few	TRBV4-2	TRBJ2-7	CASSHTGGGSYEQYF
-	TRBV11-2	TRBJ1-5	CASSLAPGGIGNQPQHF
few	TRBV9	TRBJ2-2	CASSTNQGYTGELFF
-	TRBV10-2	TRBJ2-1	CASSESLVLISYNEQFF
-	TRBV24-1	TRBJ1-2	CATSEKKIAYGYTF
-	TRBV11-2	TRBJ1-2	CASSSTGYSYGYTF
-	TRBV7-3	TRBJ1-3	CASSLQGFGNTIYF
-	TRBV3-1/TRBV3-2	TRBJ1-2	CASSQDRVKYTF
-	TRBV7-2	TRBJ2-5	CASNYQGSQETQYF
few	TRBV2	TRBJ1-1	CASSEGSGSGGRHTEAFF
-	TRBV7-2	TRBJ1-1	CASSPWGQSLLF
-	TRBV6-5	TRBJ1-2	CASITRRGLGYGYTF
-	TRBV5-4	TRBJ2-1	CASSPRDRGHNEQFF
-	TRBV6-5	TRBJ1-1	CASRTGDMNTEAFF
-	TRBV25-1	TRBJ2-2	CASRGLLPGELFF
-	TRBV7-2	TRBJ1-2	CASSLHGGPNYGYTF
-	TRBV19	TRBJ1-2	CASMAGGGNVYGYTF
-	TRBV3-1/TRBV3-2	TRBJ1-2	CASSLTDRTNYGYTF
-	TRBV7-2	TRBJ1-2	CASSVPINDGYTF
-	TRBV29-1	TRBJ1-3	CSVEDGQGLRNTIYF
-	TRBV4-1	TRBJ1-2	CASSQVTGGIEGYTF
-	TRBV2	TRBJ1-2	CASSKNTGTGTTFYTF
-	TRBV18	TRBJ2-2	CASSPPAGQGRGPNTGELFF
-	TRBV19	TRBJ1-4	CASKRETGANEKLFF
-	TRBV5-8	TRBJ1-5	CASSSPGLPREPQHF
-	TRBV25-1	TRBJ2-3	CASSEGTFSDTQYF
-	TRBV5-4	TRBJ2-2	CASSPQGRNTGELFF
-	TRBV10-3	TRBJ1-1	CAISVPGNTEAFF
-	TRBV6-2/TRBV6-3	TRBJ2-3	CASSYRSGERTDTQYF
once	TRBV19	TRBJ1-4	CATGGEGKLFF
-	TRBV10-3	TRBJ2-3	CAISDPGLAGPGASTDTQYF